This T cell receptor (beta chain) was sequenced during a study of cytomegalovirus exposure and HLA in healthy donors. With 60 Vbeta and 13 Jbeta primers, the PCR was carried out. This table comes from immunoSEQ multiplex PCR, and its TCRdb copy is limited to in-frame clones, with some not included. The top ten hold approximately 1.6% of the sample, which has about 160,000 clones, roughly 66% seen once. Trimming pared 1 base from V and 3 bases from J, leaving 14 bases between. The CDR3 consists of 16 residues. The germline V gene encodes CDR1 SGHDT and CDR2 YYEEEE. Input material: PBMCs. V and J are TRBV5-6 and TRBJ1-5, with D uncertain. This TCR came from a woman aged 18-29 years in good health and CMV-seronegative. CDR3 residues: CASSLRQDNFNQPQHF. The CDR3 nucleotides are TGTGCCAGCAGCTTGAGACAAGATAATTTCAATCAGCCCCAGCATTTT.